What follows are 6 T cell receptor beta chains derived from one specimen sequenced in a study of blood T cell repertoires in COVID-19. Measured with immunoSEQ multiplex PCR; TCRdb has only the in-frame clones, and not every one. The table records 140,000 to 150,000 clones, 88% of them present only once. Specimen: peripheral blood. The receptors were sampled from a human donor with COVID-19, enrolled during active disease. The donor label of this sample is uncertain.

Details on this clone: One junction end does not reproduce the germline sequence, and a read error may be involved. The genes are TRBV7-9 and TRBJ1-1; TRBD1 matches at 7 bases. The CDR3 sequence is 11 residues long. Germline CDR1 is SEHNR and CDR2 is FQNEAQ (reference sequence). In nucleotides, the CDR3 is TGTGCCAGCAGCTTAGGACAGGGCGGTGTCTTT. It translates to CASSLGQGGVF.

This sequence joins TRBV24-1 and TRBJ2-1; 14 bases map to TRBD2. This CDR3 contains 18 residues. Germline V CDR1 and CDR2: KGHDR, SFDVKD. After removal of 2 bases from V and 9 bases from J, the junction contained 11 bases not matched to a gene. The CDR3: CATSDSNTGTSGSVEQFF. CDR3 sequence (DNA): TGTGCCACCAGTGATTCCAACACCGGGACTAGCGGGAGTGTTGAGCAGTTCTTC.

The CDR3 here is CASSPTGPNTEAFF. DNA of the CDR3: TGTGCCAGCAGCCCGACAGGTCCCAACACTGAAGCTTTCTTT. The chain joins TRBV7-8 to TRBJ1-1; a weak D match, TRBD1 (6 bases). Germline V CDR1 and CDR2: SGHVS, FQNEAQ. The V end was cut by 5 bases, the J end by 2 bases, with 12 bases between. CDR3 length equals 14 residues. Filled out from reference TRBV7-8 and TRBJ1-1, the complete variable domain reads GAGVSQSPRYKVAKRGQDVALRCDPISGHVSLFWYQQALGQGPEFLTYFQNEAQLDKSGLPSDRFFAERPEGSVSTLKIQRTQQEDSAVYLCASSPTGPNTEAFFGQGTRLTVV.

This chain uses TRBV3-1 (or the pseudogene TRBV3-2) with TRBJ2-3; 7 positions agree with TRBD1. Losses at the gene ends were 6 bases for V and 0 bases for J; bases not matched to a gene: 3. Germline V gene lookup returns CDR1 LGHDT and CDR2 YNNKEL (reference sequence). The CDR3 covers 14 residues. The CDR3 sequence is CASSRDSSTDTQYF. DNA of the CDR3: TGTGCCAGCAGTCGGGACAGCAGCACAGATACGCAGTATTTT.

The chain uses TRBV29-1 and TRBJ2-5; a possible D gene is TRBD2 (5 bases). Germline values: CDR1 SQVTM, CDR2 ANQGSEA. Trimming cost V 3 bases and J 4 bases, with 9 bases left between them. The CDR3 loop spans 12 amino acids. The CDR3 reads CSVDPGGETQYF. As DNA, the CDR3 is TGCAGCGTTGACCCAGGAGGAGAGACCCAGTACTTC.

The chain joins TRBV20-1 to TRBJ1-5; D not resolved. The CDR3 sequence is 17 residues long. Germline CDR1 DFQATT, CDR2 SNEGSKA (reference sequence). Trimming removed 3 bases from V and 1 base from J, with 19 bases in between. The CDR3 is CSASPRGLGLSNQPQHF. CDR3 sequence (DNA): TGCAGTGCTAGTCCCCGGGGTTTAGGTTTGAGCAATCAGCCCCAGCATTTT.